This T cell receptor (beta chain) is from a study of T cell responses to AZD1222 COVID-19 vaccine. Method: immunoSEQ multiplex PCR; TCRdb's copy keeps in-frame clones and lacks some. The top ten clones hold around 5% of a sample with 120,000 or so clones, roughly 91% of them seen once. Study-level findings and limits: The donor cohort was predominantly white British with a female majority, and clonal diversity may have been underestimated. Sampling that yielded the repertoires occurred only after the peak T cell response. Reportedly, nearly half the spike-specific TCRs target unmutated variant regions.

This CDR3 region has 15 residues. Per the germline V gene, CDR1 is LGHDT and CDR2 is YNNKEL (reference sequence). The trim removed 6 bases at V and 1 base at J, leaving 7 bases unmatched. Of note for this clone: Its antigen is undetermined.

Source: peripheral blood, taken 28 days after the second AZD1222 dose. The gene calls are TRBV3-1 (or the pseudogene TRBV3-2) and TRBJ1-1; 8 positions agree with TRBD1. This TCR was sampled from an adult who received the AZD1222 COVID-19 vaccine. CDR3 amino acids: CASRPSGQANTEAFF. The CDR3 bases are TGTGCCAGCAGACCCTCGGGACAGGCGAACACTGAAGCTTTCTTT.